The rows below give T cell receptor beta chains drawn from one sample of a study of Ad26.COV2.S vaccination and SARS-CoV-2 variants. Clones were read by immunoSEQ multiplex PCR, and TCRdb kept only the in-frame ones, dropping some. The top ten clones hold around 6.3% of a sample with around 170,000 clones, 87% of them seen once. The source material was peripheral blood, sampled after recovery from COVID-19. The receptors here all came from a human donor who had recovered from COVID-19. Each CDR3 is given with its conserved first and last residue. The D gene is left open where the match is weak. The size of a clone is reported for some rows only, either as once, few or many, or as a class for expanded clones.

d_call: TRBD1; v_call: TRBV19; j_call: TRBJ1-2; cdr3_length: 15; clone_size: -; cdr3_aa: CASSSTGAGVYGYTF; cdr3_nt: TGTGCCAGTAGTTCGACAGGGGCAGGCGTCTATGGCTACACCTTC
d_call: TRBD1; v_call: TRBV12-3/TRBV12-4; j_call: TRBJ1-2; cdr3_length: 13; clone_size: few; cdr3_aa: CASSNLDRVGYTF; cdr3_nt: TGTGCCAGCAGTAACCTTGACAGGGTTGGCTACACCTTC
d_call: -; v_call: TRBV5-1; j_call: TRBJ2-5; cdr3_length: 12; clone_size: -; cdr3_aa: CASSLPEETQYF; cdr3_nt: TGCGCCAGCAGCTTGCCAGAAGAGACCCAGTACTTC
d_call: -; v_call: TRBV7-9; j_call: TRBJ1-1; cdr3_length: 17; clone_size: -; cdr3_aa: CASSKNTNPQANTEAFF; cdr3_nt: TGTGCCAGCAGTAAAAATACTAATCCCCAGGCGAACACTGAAGCTTTCTTT
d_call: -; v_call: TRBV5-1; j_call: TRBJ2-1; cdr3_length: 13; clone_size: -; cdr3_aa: CASSLLATDEQFF; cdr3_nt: TGCGCCAGCAGCTTGCTAGCGACGGACGAGCAGTTCTTC
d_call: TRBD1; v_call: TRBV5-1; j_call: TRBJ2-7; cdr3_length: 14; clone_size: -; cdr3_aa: CASSSGTGTHEQYF; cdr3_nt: TGCGCCAGCAGCTCCGGGACAGGGACACACGAGCAGTACTTC
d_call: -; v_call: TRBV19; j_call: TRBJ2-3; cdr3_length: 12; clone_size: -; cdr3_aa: CASSPYTDTQYF; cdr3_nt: TGTGCCAGTAGTCCTTACACAGATACGCAGTATTTT
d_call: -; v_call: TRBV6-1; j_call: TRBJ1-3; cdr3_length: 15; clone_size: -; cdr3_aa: CASSEGGAPGNTIYF; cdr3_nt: TGTGCCAGCAGTGAAGGGGGGGCGCCCGGAAACACCATATATTTT
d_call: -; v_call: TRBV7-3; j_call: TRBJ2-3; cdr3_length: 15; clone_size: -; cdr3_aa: CASSSDISSTDTQYF; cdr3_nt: TGTGCCAGCAGCTCCGACATTTCTAGCACAGATACGCAGTATTTT
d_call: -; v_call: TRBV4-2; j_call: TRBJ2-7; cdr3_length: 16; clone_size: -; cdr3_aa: CASSLGGAASSYEQYF; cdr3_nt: TGTGCCAGCAGCCTAGGGGGGGCCGCGAGCTCCTACGAGCAGTACTTC
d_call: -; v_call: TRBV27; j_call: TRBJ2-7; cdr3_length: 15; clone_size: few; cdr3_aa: CASSFLAASSYEQYF; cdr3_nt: TGTGCCAGCAGTTTCTTAGCGGCTAGCTCCTACGAGCAGTACTTC
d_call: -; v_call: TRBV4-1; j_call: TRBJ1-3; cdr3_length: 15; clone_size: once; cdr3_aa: CASSQDPTGGNTIYF; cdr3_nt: TGCGCCAGCAGCCAAGATCCGACAGGTGGAAACACCATATATTTT
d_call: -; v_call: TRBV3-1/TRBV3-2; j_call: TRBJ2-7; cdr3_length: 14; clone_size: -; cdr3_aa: CASSQDGRPYEQYF; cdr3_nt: TGTGCCAGCAGCCAAGACGGGAGACCCTACGAGCAGTACTTC
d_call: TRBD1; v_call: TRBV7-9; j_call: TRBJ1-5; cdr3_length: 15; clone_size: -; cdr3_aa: CASSTGQGRGQPQHF; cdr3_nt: TGTGCCAGCAGCACGGGACAGGGGAGAGGTCAGCCCCAGCATTTT
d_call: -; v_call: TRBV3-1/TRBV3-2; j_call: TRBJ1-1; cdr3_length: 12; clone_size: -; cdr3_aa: CASSQFGTEAFF; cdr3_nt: TGTGCCAGCAGCCAATTCGGCACTGAAGCTTTCTTT
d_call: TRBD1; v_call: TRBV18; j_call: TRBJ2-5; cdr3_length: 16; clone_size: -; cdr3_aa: CASSLSLTGLGETQYF; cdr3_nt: TGTGCCAGCTCACTTTCGTTGACAGGGCTTGGAGAGACCCAGTACTTC
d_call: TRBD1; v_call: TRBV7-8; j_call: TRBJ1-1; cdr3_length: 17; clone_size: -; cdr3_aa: CASSLGQGVVWNTEAFF; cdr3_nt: TGTGCCAGCAGCTTAGGACAGGGGGTAGTTTGGAACACTGAAGCTTTCTTT
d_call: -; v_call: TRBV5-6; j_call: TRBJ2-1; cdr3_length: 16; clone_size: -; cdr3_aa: CASSSLISLGVNEQFF; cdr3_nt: TGTGCCAGCAGCTCGTTAATTAGCCTAGGGGTAAATGAGCAGTTCTTC
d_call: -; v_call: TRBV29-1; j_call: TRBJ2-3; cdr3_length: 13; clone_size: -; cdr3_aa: CSVDGPSGNTQYF; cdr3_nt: TGCAGCGTTGACGGCCCTAGTGGAAATACGCAGTATTTT
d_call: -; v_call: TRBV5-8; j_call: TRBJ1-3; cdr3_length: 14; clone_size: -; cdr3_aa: CASSLVRAGNTIYF; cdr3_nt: TGTGCCAGCAGCTTGGTCAGGGCTGGAAACACCATATATTTT
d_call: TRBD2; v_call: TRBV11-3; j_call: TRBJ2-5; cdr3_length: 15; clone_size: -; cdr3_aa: CASSPGSGGLETQYF; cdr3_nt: TGTGCCAGCAGCCCGGGCAGCGGGGGGCTGGAGACCCAGTACTTC